The T cell receptor (beta chain) under discussion was sequenced for a study of beta chain features in type 1 diabetes. On the study more broadly: Taken together, all samples contributed 90 million to 140 million examined sorted cells. Study conclusions and caveats: There were fewer insertions and more deletions at the VDJ junctions of type 1 diabetes patients.

Expressed TCRB transcripts got sequenced, as all isolated RNA was reverse transcribed. Assay: immunoSEQ multiplex PCR; the TCRdb copy retains only in-frame clones and omits some. The sample lists 250,000 or so clones; about 26% were seen once. On average, the one heparinised blood draw given by each donor was about 120 mL. By way of CD45RO/CCR7/CD25/CD127/CD95/CD27, the CD4+ regulatory, stem cell-like memory, central memory and naive cells were sorted. This clone has more than one count but fewer than ten. Antigen unknown. Per the germline V gene, CDR1 is SGHTA and CDR2 is FQGNSA. There are 14 residues in the CDR3. Deletions cut 4 bases from V and 2 bases from J, with 8 bases between.

The chain combines TRBV7-2 with TRBJ2-2; no reliable D call. The clonotype was recovered from a man aged 25-45 years in good health. The sequencing input was central memory CD4+ T cells from blood. The CDR3 nucleotides are TGTGCCAGCAGCTCCTTTCTAAACACCGGGGAGCTGTTTTTT. Protein sequence: CASSSFLNTGELFF.